The 5 T cell receptor beta chains below come from one sample, sequenced in a study of post-analysis software for immune sequencing data. Findings of the study overall: Five TRBV segments, including TRBV5-6, TRBV5-1 and TRBV20-1, were more frequent in patients than controls.

Unique molecular identifiers featured in each of the TCR beta cDNA libraries. Using its own MiXCR run on the PCR reads, TCRdb lists one record per CDR3 protein. The table has 740,000 or so distinct CDR3 sequences, approximately 57% seen once. These receptors' targets are unknown. Material for sequencing was blood. These TCRs come from a girl aged 5 to 17 with multiple sclerosis.

This chain joins TRBV20-1 and TRBJ2-1, with TRBD2 as a possible D gene (5 bases). CDR3 length: 12 residues. Trimming removed 3 bases at V and 7 bases at J, with 10 bases between. The V gene's germline CDR1 is DFQATT and CDR2 SNEGSKA (reference sequence). The CDR3 loop reads CSASRGRNEQFF. As DNA, the CDR3 is TGCAGTGCTAGTCGAGGGAGAAATGAGCAGTTCTTC.

This clonotype was recorded only once. The gene calls are TRBV11-2 and TRBJ2-1; D is undetermined. This CDR3 comprises 14 residues. Germline lookup yields CDR1 SGHAT and CDR2 FQNNGV. Trimming took 1 base from V and 4 from J, leaving 8 bases between them. Here the CDR3 reads CASSLGYRYNEQFF. The CDR3, as DNA: TGTGCCAGCAGCTTAGGCTACAGATACAATGAGCAGTTCTTC.

The chain joins TRBV27 to TRBJ2-4, with unresolved D. Deletions cut 3 bases from V and 3 bases from J, with 18 bases between. The CDR3 is 17 residues long. Looked up from germline, CDR1 is MNHEY and CDR2 is SMNVEV (reference sequence). The CDR3 sequence is CASSFHGLRRDKNIQYF. The CDR3 coding sequence is TGTGCCAGCAGTTTCCACGGCCTCCGAAGGGACAAAAACATTCAGTACTTC.

The rearrangement links TRBV27 to TRBJ2-4; possibly TRBD1 for D (6 bases). CDR3 length: 12 residues. The germline V and J ends were trimmed by 4 bases and 7 bases, with 8 bases remaining between them. CDR1 and CDR2 from the germline V gene are MNHEY and SMNVEV (reference sequence). CDR3 sequence: CASSYQGNIQYF. For the CDR3, the DNA is TGTGCCAGCAGTTACCAGGGGAACATTCAGTACTTC.

The chain is built from TRBV6-5 and TRBJ2-4, with TRBD2 identical over 7 bases. V lost 7 bases, J lost 0 bases, and 21 bases stayed unmatched. CDR1 and CDR2 (germline): MNHEY, SVGAGI. There are 20 residues in the CDR3. The CDR3 sequence is CASISDPLANLPLAKNIQYF. Here the CDR3 DNA reads TGTGCCAGCATTTCCGACCCACTAGCGAATCTACCTTTAGCCAAAAACATTCAGTACTTC.